This TCR beta chain stems from a study of CD8 T cells in ankylosing spondylitis. For TCR beta, libraries came from quantitative 5'-RACE with molecular barcodes. TCRdb ran MiXCR on the 5' RACE reads and lists one entry per CDR3 protein. Here the sample spans some 92,000 distinct CDR3 sequences, approximately 30% being singletons. Study observations and caveats: In ankylosing spondylitis patients, matched synovial fluid reportedly showed significant enrichment of disease-linked clones. Roughly eight highly homologous variants formed a TCR beta motif that appeared characteristic of ankylosing spondylitis blood. Previously reported in reactive arthritis synovial fluid and blood were some of the motif variants.

The V end was cut by 5 bases, the J end by 7 bases, with 14 bases between. This CDR3 spans 13 amino acids. Germline values: CDR1 DFQATT, CDR2 SNEGSKA (reference sequence). Concerning this clonotype itself: What it binds is not known.

V usage is TRBV20-1 and J usage is TRBJ1-4, with a weak D call TRBD1 (5 bases). The sample taken for sequencing was blood, either unsorted or a sorted T cell fraction (not recorded which). This sequence originates from a male donor with ankylosing spondylitis or in good health (not recorded which). The CDR3 region is CSAGGVSVEKLFF. In nucleotides, the CDR3 is TGCAGTGCTGGAGGGGTTTCGGTTGAAAAACTGTTTTTT.